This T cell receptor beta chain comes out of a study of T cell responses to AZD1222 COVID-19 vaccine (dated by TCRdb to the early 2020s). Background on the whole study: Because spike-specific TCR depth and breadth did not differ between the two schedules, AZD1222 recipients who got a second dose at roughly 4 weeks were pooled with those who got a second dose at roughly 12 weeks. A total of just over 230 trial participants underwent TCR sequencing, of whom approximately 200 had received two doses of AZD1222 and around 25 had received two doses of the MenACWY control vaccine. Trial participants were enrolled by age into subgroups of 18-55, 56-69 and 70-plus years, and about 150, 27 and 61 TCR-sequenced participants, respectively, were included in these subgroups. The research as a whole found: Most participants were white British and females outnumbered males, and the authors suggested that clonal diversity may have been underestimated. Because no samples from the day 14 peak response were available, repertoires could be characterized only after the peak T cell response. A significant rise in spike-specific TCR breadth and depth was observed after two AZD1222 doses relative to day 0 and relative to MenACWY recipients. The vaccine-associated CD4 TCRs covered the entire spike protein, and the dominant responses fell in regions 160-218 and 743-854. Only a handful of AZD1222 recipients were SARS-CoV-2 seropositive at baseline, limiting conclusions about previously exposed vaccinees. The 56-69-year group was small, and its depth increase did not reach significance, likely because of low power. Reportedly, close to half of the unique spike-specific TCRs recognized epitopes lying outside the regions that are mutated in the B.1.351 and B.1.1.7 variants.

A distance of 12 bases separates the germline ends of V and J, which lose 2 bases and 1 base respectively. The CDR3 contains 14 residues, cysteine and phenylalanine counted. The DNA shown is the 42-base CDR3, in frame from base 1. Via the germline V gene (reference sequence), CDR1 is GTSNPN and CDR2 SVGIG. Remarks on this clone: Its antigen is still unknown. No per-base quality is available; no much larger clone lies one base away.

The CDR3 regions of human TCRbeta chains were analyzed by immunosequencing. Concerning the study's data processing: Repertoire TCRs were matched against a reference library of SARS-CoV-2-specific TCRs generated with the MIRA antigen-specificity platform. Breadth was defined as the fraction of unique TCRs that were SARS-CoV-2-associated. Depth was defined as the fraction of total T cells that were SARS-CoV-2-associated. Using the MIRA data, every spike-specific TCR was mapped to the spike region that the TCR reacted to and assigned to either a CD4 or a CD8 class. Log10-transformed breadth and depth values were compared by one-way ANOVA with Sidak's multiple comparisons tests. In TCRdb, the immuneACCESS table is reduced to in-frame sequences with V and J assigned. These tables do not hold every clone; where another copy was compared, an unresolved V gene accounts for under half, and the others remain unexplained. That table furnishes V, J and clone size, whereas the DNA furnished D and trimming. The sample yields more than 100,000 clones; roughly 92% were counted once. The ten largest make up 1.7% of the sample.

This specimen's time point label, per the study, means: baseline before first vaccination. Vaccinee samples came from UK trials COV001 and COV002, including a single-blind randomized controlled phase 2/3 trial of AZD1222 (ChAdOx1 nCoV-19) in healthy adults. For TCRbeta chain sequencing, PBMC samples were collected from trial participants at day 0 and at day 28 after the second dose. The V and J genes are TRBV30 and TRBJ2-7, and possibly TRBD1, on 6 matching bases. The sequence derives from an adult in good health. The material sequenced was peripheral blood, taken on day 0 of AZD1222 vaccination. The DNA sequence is TGTGCCTGGAGTTCGGGTCAGGGGTCCTACGAGCAGTACTTC. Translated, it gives CAWSSGQGSYEQYF.